A single TCR beta chain is shown here with its context. Generated by immunoSEQ multiplex PCR, the TCRdb table keeps only in-frame clones and is missing some. The table shows about 360,000 clones, with about 89% occurring only once. This sample is drawn from a study of blood T cell repertoires in COVID-19. Participant-given clinical history determined each cohort assignment. In germline, CDR1 is SGHTA, CDR2 FQGTGA. Trimming took 3 bases from V and 4 from J; bases not matched to a gene: 4. The CDR3 covers 15 residues. The sample was PBMCs or T cells enriched from blood (not recorded which). The J gene is TRBJ1-1, the V gene TRBV7-3; 11 positions agree with TRBD1. The clonotype was recovered from a man aged 35 to 55 in a cohort exposed to, infected with or recovered from COVID-19 (not recorded which). The CDR3 reads CASSFGQGASTEAFF. CDR3 DNA: TGTGCCAGCAGCTTCGGACAGGGGGCGAGCACTGAAGCTTTCTTT.